This T cell receptor beta chain derives from a study of OX40 agonist ivuxolimab in advanced cancers. Study-wide context: Patients received the agonistic anti-OX40 (CD134) antibody ivuxolimab.

Data came from immunoSEQ multiplex PCR; TCRdb stores just in-frame clones and leaves some out. Of roughly 33,000 clones in the sample, 84% are singletons; the top ten hold about 1.7%. A remark on this clone: Its antigen is currently unknown. This CDR3 is also generated by other DNA sequences in the sample.

Patients were ruled out by autoimmune disease history or systemic immunosuppression. Study outcomes and limitations: Circulating CD4+ and CD8+ T cells showed clonal expansion by week 6 at 0.1 to 3.0 mg/kg.

Sequencing was performed on CD4+ or CD8+ T cells sorted from blood, taken in a trial of the OX40 agonist ivuxolimab. This clonotype was sampled from an adult with an advanced solid tumor such as melanoma, head and neck, liver or kidney cancer.

CDR3 DNA: TGTGCCAGCAGTATGGACGCAGGTTACTCTGGAAACACCATATATTTT. Translated, it gives CASSMDAGYSGNTIYF. J is TRBJ1-3 and V is TRBV4-2; no clear D. Trimming left V 6 bases short and J 0 bases short, with 15 bases between. The CDR3 extends over 16 amino acids. The germline V gene encodes CDR1 LGHNA and CDR2 YNFKEQ.